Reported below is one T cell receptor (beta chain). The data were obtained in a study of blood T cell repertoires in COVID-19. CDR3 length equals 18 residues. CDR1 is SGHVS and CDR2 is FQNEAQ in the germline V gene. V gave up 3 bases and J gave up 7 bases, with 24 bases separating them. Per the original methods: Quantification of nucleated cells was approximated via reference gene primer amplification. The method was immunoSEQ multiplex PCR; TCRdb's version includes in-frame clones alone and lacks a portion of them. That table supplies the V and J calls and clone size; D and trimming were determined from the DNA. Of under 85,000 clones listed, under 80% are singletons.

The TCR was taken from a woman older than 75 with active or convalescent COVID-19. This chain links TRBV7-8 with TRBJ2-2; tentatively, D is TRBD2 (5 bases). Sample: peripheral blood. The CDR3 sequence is CASSLGGWASLGSGELFF. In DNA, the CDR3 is TGTGCCAGCAGCTTGGGCGGGTGGGCCTCTTTGGGAAGCGGGGAGCTGTTTTTT.